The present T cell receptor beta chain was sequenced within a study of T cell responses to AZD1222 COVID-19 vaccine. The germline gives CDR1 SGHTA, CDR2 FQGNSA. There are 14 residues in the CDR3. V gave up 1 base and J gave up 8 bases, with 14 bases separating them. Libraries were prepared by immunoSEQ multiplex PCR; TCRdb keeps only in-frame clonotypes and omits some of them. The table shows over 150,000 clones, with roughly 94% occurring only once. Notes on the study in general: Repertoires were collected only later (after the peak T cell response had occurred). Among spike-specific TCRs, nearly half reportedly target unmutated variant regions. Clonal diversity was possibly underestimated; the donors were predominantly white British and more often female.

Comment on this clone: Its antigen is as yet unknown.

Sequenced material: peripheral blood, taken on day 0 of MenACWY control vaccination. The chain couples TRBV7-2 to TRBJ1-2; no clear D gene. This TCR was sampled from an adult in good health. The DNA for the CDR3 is TGTGCCAGCAGCTTAGGTCGGGATTTGGGGGGCTACACCTTC. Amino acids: CASSLGRDLGGYTF.